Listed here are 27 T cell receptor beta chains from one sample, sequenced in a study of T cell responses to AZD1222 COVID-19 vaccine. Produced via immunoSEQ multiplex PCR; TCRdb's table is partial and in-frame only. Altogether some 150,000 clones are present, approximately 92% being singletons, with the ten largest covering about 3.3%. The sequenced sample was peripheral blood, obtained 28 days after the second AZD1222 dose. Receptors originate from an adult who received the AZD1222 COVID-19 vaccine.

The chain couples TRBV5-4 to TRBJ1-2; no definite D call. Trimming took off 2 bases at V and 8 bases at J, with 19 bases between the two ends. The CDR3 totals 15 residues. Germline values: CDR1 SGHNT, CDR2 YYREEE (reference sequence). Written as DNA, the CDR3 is TGTGCCAGCAGCTTCGGTCTTCGAGTGGGCTTGGGCTACACCTTC. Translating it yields CASSFGLRVGLGYTF.

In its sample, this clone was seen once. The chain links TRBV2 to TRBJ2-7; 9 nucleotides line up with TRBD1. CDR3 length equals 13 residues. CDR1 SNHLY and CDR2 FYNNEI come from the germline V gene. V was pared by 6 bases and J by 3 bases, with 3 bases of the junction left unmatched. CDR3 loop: CASSTTGGYEQYF. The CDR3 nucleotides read TGTGCCAGCAGCACGACAGGGGGCTACGAGCAGTACTTC.

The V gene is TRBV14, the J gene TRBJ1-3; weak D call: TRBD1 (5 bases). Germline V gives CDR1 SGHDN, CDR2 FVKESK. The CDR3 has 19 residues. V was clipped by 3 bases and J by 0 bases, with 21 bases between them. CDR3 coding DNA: TGTGCCAGCAGCCATGCCCCACGGGGGTGGTTAGCCTCTGGAAACACCATATATTTT. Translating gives CASSHAPRGWLASGNTIYF.

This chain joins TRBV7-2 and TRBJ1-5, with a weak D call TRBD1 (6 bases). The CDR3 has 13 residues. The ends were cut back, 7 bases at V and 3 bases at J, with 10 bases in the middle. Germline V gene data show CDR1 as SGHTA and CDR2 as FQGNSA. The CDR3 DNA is TGTGCCAGCACAGGACAGAACAATCAGCCCCAGCATTTT. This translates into CASTGQNNQPQHF.

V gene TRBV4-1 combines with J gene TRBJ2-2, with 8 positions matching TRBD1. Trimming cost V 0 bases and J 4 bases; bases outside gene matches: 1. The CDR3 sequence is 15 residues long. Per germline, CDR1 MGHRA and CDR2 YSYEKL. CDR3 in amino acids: CASSQETGVTGELFF. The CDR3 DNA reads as TGCGCCAGCAGCCAAGAGACAGGGGTCACCGGGGAGCTGTTTTTT.

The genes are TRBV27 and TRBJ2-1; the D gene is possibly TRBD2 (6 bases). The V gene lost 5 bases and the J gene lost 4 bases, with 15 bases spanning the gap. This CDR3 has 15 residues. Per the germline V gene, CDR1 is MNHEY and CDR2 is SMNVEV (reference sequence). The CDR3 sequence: CASSRSGLPYNEQFF. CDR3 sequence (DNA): TGTGCCAGCAGTCGAAGCGGGTTGCCTTACAATGAGCAGTTCTTC.

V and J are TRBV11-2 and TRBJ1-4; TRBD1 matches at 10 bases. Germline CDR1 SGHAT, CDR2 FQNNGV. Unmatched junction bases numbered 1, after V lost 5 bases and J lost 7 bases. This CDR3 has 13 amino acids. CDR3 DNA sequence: TGTGCCAGCAGCCGGGACAGGGGTGAAAAACTGTTTTTT. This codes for CASSRDRGEKLFF.

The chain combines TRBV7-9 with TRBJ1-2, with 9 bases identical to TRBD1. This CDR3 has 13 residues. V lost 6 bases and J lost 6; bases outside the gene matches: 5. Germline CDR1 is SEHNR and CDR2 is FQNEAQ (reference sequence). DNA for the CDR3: TGTGCCAGCAGTTTCGGGACAGGGAATGGCTACACCTTC. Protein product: CASSFGTGNGYTF.

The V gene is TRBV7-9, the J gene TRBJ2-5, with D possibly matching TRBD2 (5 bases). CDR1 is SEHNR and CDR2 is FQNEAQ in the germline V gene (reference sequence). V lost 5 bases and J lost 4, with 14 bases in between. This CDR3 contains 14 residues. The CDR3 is CASSQLGLSETQYF. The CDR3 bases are TGTGCCAGCAGCCAACTAGGTTTATCAGAGACCCAGTACTTC.

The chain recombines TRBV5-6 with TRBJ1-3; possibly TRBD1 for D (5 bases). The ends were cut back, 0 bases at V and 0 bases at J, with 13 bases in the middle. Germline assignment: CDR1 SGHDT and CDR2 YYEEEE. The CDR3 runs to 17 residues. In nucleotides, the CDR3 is TGTGCCAGCAGCTTGGCCTCGACAGAAGGCTCTGGAAACACCATATATTTT. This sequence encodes CASSLASTEGSGNTIYF. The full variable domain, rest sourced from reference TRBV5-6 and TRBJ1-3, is DAGVTQSPTHLIKTRGQQVTLRCSPKSGHDTVSWYQQALGQGPQFIFQYYEEEERQRGNFPDRFSGHQFPNYSSELNVNALLLGDSALYLCASSLASTEGSGNTIYFGEGSWLTVV.

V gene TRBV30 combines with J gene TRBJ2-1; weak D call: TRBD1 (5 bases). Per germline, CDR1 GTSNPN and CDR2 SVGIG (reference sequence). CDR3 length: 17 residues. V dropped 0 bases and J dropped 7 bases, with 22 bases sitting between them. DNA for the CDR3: TGTGCCTGGAGTGTACAACCTTCAGGGCTAAAACAAAATGAGCAGTTCTTC. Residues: CAWSVQPSGLKQNEQFF. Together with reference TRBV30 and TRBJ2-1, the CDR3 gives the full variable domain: SQTIHQWPATLVQPVGSPLSLECTVEGTSNPNLYWYRQAAGRGLQLLFYSVGIGQISSEVPQNLSASRPQDRQFILSSKKLLLSDSGFYLCAWSVQPSGLKQNEQFFGPGTRLTVL.

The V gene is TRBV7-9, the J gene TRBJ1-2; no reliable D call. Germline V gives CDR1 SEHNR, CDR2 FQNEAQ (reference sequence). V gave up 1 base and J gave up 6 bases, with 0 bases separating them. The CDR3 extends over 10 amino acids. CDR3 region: CASSLDGYTF. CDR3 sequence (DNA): TGTGCCAGCAGCTTAGATGGCTACACCTTC.

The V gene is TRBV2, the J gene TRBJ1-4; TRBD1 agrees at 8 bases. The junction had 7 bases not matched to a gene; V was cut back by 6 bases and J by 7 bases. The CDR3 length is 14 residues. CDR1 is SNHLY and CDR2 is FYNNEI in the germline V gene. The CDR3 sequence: CASSPQGVTEKLFF. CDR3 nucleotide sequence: TGTGCCAGCAGCCCACAGGGGGTTACTGAAAAACTGTTTTTT.

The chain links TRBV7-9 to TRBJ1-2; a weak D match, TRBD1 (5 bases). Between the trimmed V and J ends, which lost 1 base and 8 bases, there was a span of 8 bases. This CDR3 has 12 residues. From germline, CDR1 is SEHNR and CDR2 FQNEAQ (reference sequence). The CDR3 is CASSLGGEGYTF. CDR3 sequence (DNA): TGTGCCAGCAGCTTAGGAGGGGAAGGCTACACCTTC. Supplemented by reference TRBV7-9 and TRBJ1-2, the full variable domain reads DTGVSQNPRHKITKRGQNVTFRCDPISEHNRLYWYRQTLGQGPEFLTYFQNEAQLEKSRLLSDRFSAERPKGSFSTLEIQRTEQGDSAMYLCASSLGGEGYTFGSGTRLTVV.

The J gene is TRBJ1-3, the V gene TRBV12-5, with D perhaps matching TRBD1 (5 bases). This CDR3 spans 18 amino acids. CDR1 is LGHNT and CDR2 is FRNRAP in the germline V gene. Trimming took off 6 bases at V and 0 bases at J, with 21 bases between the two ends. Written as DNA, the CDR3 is TGTGCTAGTGGCCAGCCTAGCGGATTGGGACTCTCTGGAAACACCATATATTTT. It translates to CASGQPSGLGLSGNTIYF. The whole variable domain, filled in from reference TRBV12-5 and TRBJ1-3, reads DARVTQTPRHKVTEMGQEVTMRCQPILGHNTVFWYRQTMMQGLELLAYFRNRAPLDDSGMPKDRFSAEMPDATLATLKIQPSEPRDSAVYFCASGQPSGLGLSGNTIYFGEGSWLTVV.

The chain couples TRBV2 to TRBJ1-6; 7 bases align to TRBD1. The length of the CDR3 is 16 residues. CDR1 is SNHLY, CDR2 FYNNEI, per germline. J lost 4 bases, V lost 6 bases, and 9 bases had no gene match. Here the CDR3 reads CASRSPGTAYNSPLHF. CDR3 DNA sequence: TGTGCCAGCAGGTCCCCCGGGACAGCATATAATTCACCCCTCCACTTT. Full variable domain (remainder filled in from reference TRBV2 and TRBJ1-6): EPEVTQTPSHQVTQMGQEVILRCVPISNHLYFYWYRQILGQKVEFLVSFYNNEISEKSEIFDDQFSVERPDGSNFTLKIRSTKLEDSAMYFCASRSPGTAYNSPLHFGNGTRLTVT.

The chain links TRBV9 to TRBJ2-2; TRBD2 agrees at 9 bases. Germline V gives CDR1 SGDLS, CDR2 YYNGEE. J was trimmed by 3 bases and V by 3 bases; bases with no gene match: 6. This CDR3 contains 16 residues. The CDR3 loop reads CASSASGLADTGELFF. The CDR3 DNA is TGTGCCAGCAGCGCCTCGGGACTAGCTGACACCGGGGAGCTGTTTTTT. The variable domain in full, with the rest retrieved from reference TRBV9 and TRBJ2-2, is DSGVTQTPKHLITATGQRVTLRCSPRSGDLSVYWYQQSLDQGLQFLIQYYNGEERAKGNILERFSAQQFPDLHSELNLSSLELGDSALYFCASSASGLADTGELFFGEGSRLTVL.

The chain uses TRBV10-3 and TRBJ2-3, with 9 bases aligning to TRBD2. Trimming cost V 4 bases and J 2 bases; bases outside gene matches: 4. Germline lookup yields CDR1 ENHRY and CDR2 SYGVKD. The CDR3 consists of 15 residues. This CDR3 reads CAISGTSETTDTQYF. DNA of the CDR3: TGTGCCATCAGTGGGACTAGCGAAACCACAGATACGCAGTATTTT.

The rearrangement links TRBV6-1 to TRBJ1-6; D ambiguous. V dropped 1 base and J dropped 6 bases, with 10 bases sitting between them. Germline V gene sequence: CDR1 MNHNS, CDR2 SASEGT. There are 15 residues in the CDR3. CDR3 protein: CASSEGPEANSPLHF. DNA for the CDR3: TGTGCCAGCAGTGAAGGCCCCGAGGCTAATTCACCCCTCCACTTT.

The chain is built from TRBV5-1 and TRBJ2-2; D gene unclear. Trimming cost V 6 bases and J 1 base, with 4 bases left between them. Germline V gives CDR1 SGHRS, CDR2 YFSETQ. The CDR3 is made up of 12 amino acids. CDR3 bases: TGCGCCAGCAAAGGGAACACCGGGGAGCTGTTTTTT. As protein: CASKGNTGELFF. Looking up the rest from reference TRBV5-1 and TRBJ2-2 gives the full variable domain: KAGVTQTPRYLIKTRGQQVTLSCSPISGHRSVSWYQQTPGQGLQFLFEYFSETQRNKGNFPGRFSGRQFSNSRSEMNVSTLELGDSALYLCASKGNTGELFFGEGSRLTVL.

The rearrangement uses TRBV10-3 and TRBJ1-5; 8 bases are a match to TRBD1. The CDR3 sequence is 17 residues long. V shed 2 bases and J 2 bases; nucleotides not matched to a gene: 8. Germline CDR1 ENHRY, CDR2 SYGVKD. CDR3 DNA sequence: TGTGCCATCAGTGAGCGGGTCGGACAGGGTGGCAATCAGCCCCAGCATTTT. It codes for CAISERVGQGGNQPQHF.

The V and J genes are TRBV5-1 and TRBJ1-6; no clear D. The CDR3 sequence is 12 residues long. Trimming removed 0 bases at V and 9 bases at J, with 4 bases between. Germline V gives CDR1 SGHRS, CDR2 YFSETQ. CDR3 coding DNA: TGCGCCAGCAGCTTGGAAGGTTCACCCCTCCACTTT. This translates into CASSLEGSPLHF.

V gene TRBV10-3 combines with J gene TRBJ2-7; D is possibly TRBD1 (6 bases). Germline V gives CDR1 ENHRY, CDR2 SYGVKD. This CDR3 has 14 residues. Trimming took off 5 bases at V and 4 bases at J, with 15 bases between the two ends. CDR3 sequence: CAISPGTTSYEQYF. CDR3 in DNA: TGTGCCATCAGTCCCGGGACAACCTCTTACGAGCAGTACTTC.

As DNA, the CDR3 is TGTGCCAGCAGTTTGCGACAGATGAATGAAAAACTGTTTTTT. Translation gives CASSLRQMNEKLFF. The gene calls are TRBV28 and TRBJ1-4; a weak D match, TRBD1 (5 bases). CDR1 MDHEN and CDR2 SYDVKM come from the germline V gene. V lost 3 bases and J 5 bases, leaving 10 bases between the germline ends. This CDR3 contains 14 residues. Based on the CDR3 plus reference TRBV28 and TRBJ1-4, the full variable domain is DVKVTQSSRYLVKRTGEKVFLECVQDMDHENMFWYRQDPGLGLRLIYFSYDVKMKEKGDIPEGYSVSREKKERFSLILESASTNQTSMYLCASSLRQMNEKLFFGSGTQLSVL.

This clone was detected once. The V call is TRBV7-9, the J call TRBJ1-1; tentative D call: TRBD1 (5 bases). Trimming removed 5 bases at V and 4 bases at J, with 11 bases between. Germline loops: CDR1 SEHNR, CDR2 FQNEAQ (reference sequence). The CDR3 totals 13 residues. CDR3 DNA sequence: TGTGCCAGCAGCAGGGGTGTACGCACTGAAGCTTTCTTT. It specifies CASSRGVRTEAFF.

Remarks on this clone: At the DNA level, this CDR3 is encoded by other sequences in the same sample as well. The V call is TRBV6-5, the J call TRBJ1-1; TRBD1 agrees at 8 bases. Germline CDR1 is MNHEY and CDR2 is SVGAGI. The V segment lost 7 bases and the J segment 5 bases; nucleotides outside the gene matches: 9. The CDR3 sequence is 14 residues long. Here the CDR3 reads CASTLDRGGTEAFF. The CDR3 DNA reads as TGTGCCAGCACACTAGACAGGGGTGGGACTGAAGCTTTCTTT.

The CDR3 nucleotides are TGTGCCACCAGCAGAGTACCACAGGGGGTTGGAAACACCATATATTTT. It yields the protein CATSRVPQGVGNTIYF. The chain employs TRBV15 and TRBJ1-3; 8 positions agree with TRBD1. The CDR3 covers 16 residues. CDR1 is LNHNV, CDR2 YYDKDF, per germline (reference sequence). The ends lost 1 base at V and 3 bases at J; junction bases unmatched: 5.